One sample yielded the 2 T cell receptor beta chains listed below, sequenced in a study of blood T cell repertoires in COVID-19. The table came from immunoSEQ multiplex PCR; TCRdb's copy has only in-frame clones and leaves some out. The table shows approximately 190,000 clones, with about four fifths occurring only once. Material for sequencing was peripheral blood. The receptor set was obtained from a woman between 70 and 85 years old with active or convalescent COVID-19.

This chain joins TRBV9 and TRBJ2-2, with D possibly TRBD2 on 5 matching bases. With 3 bases removed from V and 9 bases from J, the gap between germline ends came to 12 bases. CDR1 is SGDLS and CDR2 is YYNGEE in the germline V gene. CDR3 length: 13 residues. The CDR3 nucleotides are TGTGCCAGCAGCGCCCCCGGGAACCGGGAGCTGTTTTTT. Translated, it gives CASSAPGNRELFF. Together with reference TRBV9 and TRBJ2-2, the CDR3 gives the full variable domain: DSGVTQTPKHLITATGQRVTLRCSPRSGDLSVYWYQQSLDQGLQFLIQYYNGEERAKGNILERFSAQQFPDLHSELNLSSLELGDSALYFCASSAPGNRELFFGEGSRLTVL.

This clone occurred a few times. This chain links TRBV7-3 with TRBJ2-1, with 9 positions matching TRBD2. Trimming took 3 bases from V and 0 from J; bases not matched to a gene: 0. This CDR3 spans 15 amino acids. Germline CDR1 is SGHTA and CDR2 is FQGTGA. The CDR3 protein is CASSFSGSSYNEQFF. DNA of the CDR3: TGTGCCAGCAGCTTTAGCGGGAGCTCCTACAATGAGCAGTTCTTC.